This TCR beta chain was found in a study of T cell changes during pregnancy in multiple sclerosis. Using immunoSEQ multiplex PCR, the repertoire was profiled, and TCRdb retains in-frame clones only, with some absent. This table holds roughly 100,000 clones, around 91% found once. Germline CDR1 is SEHNR and CDR2 is FQNEAQ (reference sequence). The CDR3 has 15 amino acids. V was clipped by 7 bases and J by 4 bases, with 17 bases between them. The genes are TRBV7-9 and TRBJ1-3; a weak D match, TRBD1 (5 bases). The receptor was derived from a female donor with multiple sclerosis, enrolled in a pregnancy study. The sequenced sample was peripheral blood, obtained after pregnancy. CDR3: CASTFAGRGGNTIYF. CDR3 coding DNA: TGTGCCAGCACCTTTGCCGGACGGGGGGGAAACACCATATATTTT.